This T cell receptor beta chain came from a study of blood T cell repertoires in COVID-19. Study-level information: Samples came from the United States, Italy and Spain, spanning acute and convalescent COVID-19. PBMCs, B-cell-depleted T cells, or T cells were the source of the cDNA or gDNA that made up the material.

Losses at the gene ends were 4 bases for V and 0 bases for J; bases not matched to a gene: 4. Germline values: CDR1 LGHDT, CDR2 YNNKEL (reference sequence). This CDR3 has 16 residues. Per the study methods: Nucleated cell number was recorded as an estimate derived from reference gene primer amplification. Clones were read by immunoSEQ multiplex PCR, and TCRdb kept only the in-frame ones, dropping some. V, J and clone size reflect that table, while D and trimming were determined from the DNA. The sample has about 170,000 clones, approximately 90% seen once; the top ten hold more than 6.5%. Material for sequencing was peripheral blood. This chain connects TRBV3-1 (or the pseudogene TRBV3-2) to TRBJ2-5, with 11 bases that match TRBD2. The sequence derives from an elderly woman in a cohort sampled during active or convalescent COVID-19. In DNA form, the CDR3 reads TGTGCCAGCAGCCCGTCTAGCGGGGGGTACCAAGAGACCCAGTACTTC. As protein: CASSPSSGGYQETQYF.